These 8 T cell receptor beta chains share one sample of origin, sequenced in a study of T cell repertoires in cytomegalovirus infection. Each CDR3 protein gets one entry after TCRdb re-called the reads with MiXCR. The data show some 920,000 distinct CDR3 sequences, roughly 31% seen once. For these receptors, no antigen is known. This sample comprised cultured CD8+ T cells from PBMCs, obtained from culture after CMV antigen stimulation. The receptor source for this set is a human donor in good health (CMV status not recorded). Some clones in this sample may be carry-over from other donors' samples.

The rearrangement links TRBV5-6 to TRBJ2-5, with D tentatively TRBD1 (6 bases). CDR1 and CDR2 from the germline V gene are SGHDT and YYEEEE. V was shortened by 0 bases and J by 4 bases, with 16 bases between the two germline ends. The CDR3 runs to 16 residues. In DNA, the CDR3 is TGTGCCAGCAGCTTGGGGAGCACAGGGATTGGAGAGACCCAGTACTTC. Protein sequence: CASSLGSTGIGETQYF.

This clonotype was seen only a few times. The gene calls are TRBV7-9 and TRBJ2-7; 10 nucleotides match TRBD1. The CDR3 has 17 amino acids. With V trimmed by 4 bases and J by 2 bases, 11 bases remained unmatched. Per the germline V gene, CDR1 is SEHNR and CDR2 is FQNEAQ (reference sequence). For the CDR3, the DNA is TGTGCCAGCAGCTCGGGACAGGGGTGGAAAGGGCCCTACGAGCAGTACGTC. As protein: CASSSGQGWKGPYEQYV.

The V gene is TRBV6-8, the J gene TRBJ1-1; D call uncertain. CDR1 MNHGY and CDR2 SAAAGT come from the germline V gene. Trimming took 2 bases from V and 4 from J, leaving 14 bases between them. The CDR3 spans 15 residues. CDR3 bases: TGTGCCAGCAGTTACAGTTCCCTTTGGGCCACTGAAGCTTTCTTT. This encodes CASSYSSLWATEAFF.

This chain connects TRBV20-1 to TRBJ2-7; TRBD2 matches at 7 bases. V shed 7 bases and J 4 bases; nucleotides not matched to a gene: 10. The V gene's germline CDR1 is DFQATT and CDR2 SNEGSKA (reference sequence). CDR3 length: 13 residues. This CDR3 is CSVPRGLVYEQYF. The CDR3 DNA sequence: TGCAGTGTACCCCGCGGACTAGTGTACGAGCAGTACTTC.

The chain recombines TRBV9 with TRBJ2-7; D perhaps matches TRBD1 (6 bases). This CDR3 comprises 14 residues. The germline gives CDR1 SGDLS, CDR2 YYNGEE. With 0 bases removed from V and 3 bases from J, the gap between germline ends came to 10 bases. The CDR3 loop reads CASSVGPDSYEQYV. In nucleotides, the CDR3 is TGTGCCAGCAGCGTAGGGCCGGACAGCTACGAGCAGTACGTC.

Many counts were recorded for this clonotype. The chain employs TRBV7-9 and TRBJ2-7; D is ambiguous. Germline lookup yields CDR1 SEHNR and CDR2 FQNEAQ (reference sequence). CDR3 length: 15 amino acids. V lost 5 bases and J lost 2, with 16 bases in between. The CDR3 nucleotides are TGTGCCAGCAGCCCCGGTGGAGTCTCTACCTACGAGCAGTACTTC. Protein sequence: CASSPGGVSTYEQYF.

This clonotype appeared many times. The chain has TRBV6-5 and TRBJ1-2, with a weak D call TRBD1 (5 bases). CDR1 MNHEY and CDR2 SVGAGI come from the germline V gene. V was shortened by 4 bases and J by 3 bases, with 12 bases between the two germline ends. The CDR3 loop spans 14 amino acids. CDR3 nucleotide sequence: TGTGCCAGCAGTTCACCCGGGGGAGACTATGGCTACACCTTC. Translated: CASSSPGGDYGYTF.

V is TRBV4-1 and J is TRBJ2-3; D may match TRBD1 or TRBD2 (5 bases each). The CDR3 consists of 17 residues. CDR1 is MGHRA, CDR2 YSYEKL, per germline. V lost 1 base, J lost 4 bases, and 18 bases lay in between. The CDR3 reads CASSQAPLEQGADTQYF. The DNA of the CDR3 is TGCGCCAGCAGCCAAGCTCCACTAGAGCAAGGGGCAGATACGCAGTATTTT.